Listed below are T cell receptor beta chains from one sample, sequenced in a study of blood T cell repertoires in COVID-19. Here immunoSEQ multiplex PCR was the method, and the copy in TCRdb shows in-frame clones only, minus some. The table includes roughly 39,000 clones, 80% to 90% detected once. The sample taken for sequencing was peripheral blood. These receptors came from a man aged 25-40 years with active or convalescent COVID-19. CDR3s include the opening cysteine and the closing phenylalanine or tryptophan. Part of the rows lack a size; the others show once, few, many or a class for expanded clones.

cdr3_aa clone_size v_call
CASGSGTGKTEAFF - TRBV28
CASSVGGGPLYEQYF - TRBV9
CASRVSRRVHNEQFF - TRBV28
CASSFSGGNEQYF - TRBV5-6
CASSPTASYEQYF - TRBV9
CASTTGTTHNSPLHF - TRBV5-4
CASSQEGTYGYTF - TRBV4-1
CSVERAGAQETQYF - TRBV29-1
CASSYLGARNTEAFF - TRBV6-6
CASSTGLKEETQYF - TRBV21-1
CASSPSGQGLIYGYTF - TRBV9
CASSLSVGGISYGYTF - TRBV27
CASTATGSTDTQYF - TRBV5-4
CASSLPGQGNEKLFF - TRBV7-9
CASKGRDLHEKLFF - TRBV2
CASSLAATSFQETQYF - TRBV7-2
CASGPPGLAGVHGSRDTQYF once TRBV19
CAWSGAYNEQFF - TRBV30
CSGDRYNEQFF - TRBV20-1
CAIRLAGDGYNEQFF - TRBV10-3
CATSRPGGPTDTQYF - TRBV15
CATRRWAGGDSPLHF - TRBV2
CASSPNSYEQYF - TRBV28
CATSRDIAGFHEQFF once TRBV15
CASSIARDRERGYTF - TRBV19
CASSPPGVSLLAKNIQYF - TRBV3-1/TRBV3-2
CASSRTIQGGELFF once TRBV3-1/TRBV3-2
CASRMGTAHNEQFF - TRBV5-1
CATSREGSGTGELFF - TRBV15
CASSLMRNTEAFF - TRBV7-3
CASSPRLVHTDTQYF - TRBV2
CASSAGDRPIHGYTF - TRBV7-9
CASSPPIAQPYNEQFF - TRBV18
CASRSEMNTEAFF once TRBV6-5
CASSSRDRGDYGYTF - TRBV7-8
CASSLAGGLGSPLHF - TRBV5-1
CASSPGQGGTDTQYF - TRBV10-1
CASSLSGAATTQYF - TRBV11-1
CASSAGTGDYTF - TRBV9
CASSVVQNTGELFF - TRBV9
CASSVEGVGSGKLYEQFF - TRBV9
CASSQELSGNTIYF - TRBV4-3
CASSLGSEATNEKLFF - TRBV5-5